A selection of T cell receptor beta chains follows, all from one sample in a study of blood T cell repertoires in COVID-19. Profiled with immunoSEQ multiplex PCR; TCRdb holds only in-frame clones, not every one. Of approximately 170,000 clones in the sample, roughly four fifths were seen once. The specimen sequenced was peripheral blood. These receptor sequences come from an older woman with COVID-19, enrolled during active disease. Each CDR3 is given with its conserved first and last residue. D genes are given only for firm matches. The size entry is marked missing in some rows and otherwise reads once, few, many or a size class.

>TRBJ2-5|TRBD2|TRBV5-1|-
CASSPGASGSLGETQYF
TGCGCCAGCAGCCCTGGCGCTAGCGGGAGTCTTGGAGAGACCCAGTACTTC
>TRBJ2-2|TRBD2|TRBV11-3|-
CASSDSGRATVGELFF
TGTGCCAGCAGCGATAGCGGGAGGGCAACGGTCGGGGAGCTGTTTTTT
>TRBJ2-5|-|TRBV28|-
CASSSQETQYF
TGTGCCAGCAGTTCTCAAGAGACCCAGTACTTC
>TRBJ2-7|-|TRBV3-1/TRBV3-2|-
CASSQDFRRQYF
TGTGCCAGCAGCCAAGATTTCCGGAGGCAGTACTTC
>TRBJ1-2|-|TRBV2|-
CASSQGNGYTF
TGTGCCAGCAGCCAGGGGAATGGCTACACCTTC
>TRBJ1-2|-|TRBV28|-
CASSITGSVGVLDGYTF
TGTGCCAGCAGTATTACAGGGTCTGTTGGGGTTTTAGATGGCTACACCTTC
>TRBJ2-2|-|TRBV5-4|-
CASSFPRVQNTGELFF
TGTGCCAGCAGCTTCCCCAGGGTACAAAACACCGGGGAGCTGTTTTTT
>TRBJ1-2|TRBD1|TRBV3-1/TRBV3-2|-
CASSLGGQGPTGYGYTF
TGTGCCAGCAGCCTAGGGGGACAGGGGCCCACTGGCTATGGCTACACCTTC
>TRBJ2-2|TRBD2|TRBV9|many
CASSGTSIGELFF
TGTGCCAGCAGTGGGACTAGCATCGGGGAGCTGTTTTTT
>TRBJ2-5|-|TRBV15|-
CATSRGQGGTQYF
TGTGCCACCAGCAGAGGCCAGGGCGGGACCCAGTACTTC
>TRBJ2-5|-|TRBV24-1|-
CATSDFKGGETQYF
TGTGCCACCAGTGATTTTAAGGGAGGAGAGACCCAGTACTTC
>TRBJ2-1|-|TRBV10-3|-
CAISISDRDTAYNEQFF
TGTGCCATCAGTATATCCGACCGGGACACCGCCTACAATGAGCAGTTCTTC
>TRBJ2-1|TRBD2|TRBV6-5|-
CASSTPSGSWNEQFF
TGTGCCAGCAGTACACCTAGCGGGAGCTGGAATGAGCAGTTCTTC
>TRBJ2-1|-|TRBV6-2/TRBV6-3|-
CASSREGSYNEQFF
TGTGCCAGCAGTCGCGAGGGCTCCTACAATGAGCAGTTCTTC
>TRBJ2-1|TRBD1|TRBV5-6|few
CASSFLGQGSYNEQFF
TGTGCCAGCAGCTTTCTTGGACAGGGATCCTACAATGAGCAGTTCTTC
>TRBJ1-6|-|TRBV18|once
CASSPRTEDSPLHF
TGTGCCAGCTCCCCCCGGACAGAGGATTCACCCCTCCACTTT
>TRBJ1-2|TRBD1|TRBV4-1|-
CASSQDRGQLYGYTF
TGCGCCAGCAGCCAAGATCGGGGACAGCTCTATGGCTACACCTTC
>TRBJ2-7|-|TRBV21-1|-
CASKPGALF
TGTGCCAGCAAGCCAGGGGCGCTCTTC
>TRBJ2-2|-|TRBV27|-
CASSLIAGVRFGELFF
-